The 29 T cell receptor beta chains in this list originate from one sample, sequenced in a study of memory CD4+ T cells and cytomegalovirus serostatus. Single viable CD3+CD4+CD8-CD45RO+ cells were sorted as the memory CD4+ T cells. Method: immunoSEQ multiplex PCR; TCRdb's copy keeps in-frame clones and lacks some. The data contain 50,000 to 75,000 clones, approximately 85% of them seen just once; the ten biggest clones take up around 0.9%. Sequencing input: memory CD4+ T cells from blood. These receptors originate from an adult in good health and CMV-seronegative.

A single count supports this clone. The V and J genes are TRBV5-1 and TRBJ2-5; no firm D call. The CDR3 runs 11 residues. The V and J ends lost 7 bases and 0 bases respectively, with 4 bases between them. Germline V lookup: CDR1 SGHRS, CDR2 YFSETQ. Written as DNA, the CDR3 is TGCGCCAGCTGGGACCAAGAGACCCAGTACTTC. It yields the protein CASWDQETQYF.

This clone was observed a single time. The V and J genes are TRBV15 and TRBJ2-7; 9 bases align to TRBD1. From germline, CDR1 is LNHNV and CDR2 YYDKDF (reference sequence). The CDR3 contains 15 residues. Losses at the gene ends were 4 bases for V and 2 bases for J; bases not matched to a gene: 6. In DNA form, the CDR3 reads TGTGCCACCAGCAAATGGACAGGGGAGGCCTACGAGCAGTACTTC. Translating gives CATSKWTGEAYEQYF. Full variable domain (remainder filled in from reference TRBV15 and TRBJ2-7): DAMVIQNPRYQVTQFGKPVTLSCSQTLNHNVMYWYQQKSSQAPKLLFHYYDKDFNNEADTPDNFQSRRPNTSFCFLDIRSPGLGDTAMYLCATSKWTGEAYEQYFGPGTRLTVT.

The chain joins TRBV19 to TRBJ1-3; D is ambiguous. The CDR3 is 15 amino acids. Trimming took off 9 bases at V and 1 base at J, with 16 bases between the two ends. Germline V lookup: CDR1 LNHDA, CDR2 SQIVND (reference sequence). For the CDR3, the DNA is TGTGCCAGCGCTCATCGGCGAGCGTCTGGAAACACCATATATTTT. The encoded protein is CASAHRRASGNTIYF.

The chain links TRBV30 to TRBJ1-1; no firm D call. Trimming pared 1 base from V and 8 bases from J, leaving 14 bases between. The CDR3 sequence is 13 residues long. Looked up from germline, CDR1 is GTSNPN and CDR2 is SVGIG (reference sequence). In DNA, the CDR3 is TGTGCCTGGAGTGGTGGAGGACTAAGCGAAGCTTTCTTT. Protein: CAWSGGGLSEAFF.

This rearrangement joins TRBV5-4 to TRBJ2-1, with unresolved D. Germline V gene data show CDR1 as SGHNT and CDR2 as YYREEE (reference sequence). The V gene lost 4 bases and the J gene lost 10 bases, with 21 bases spanning the gap. The CDR3 has 15 amino acids. For the CDR3, the DNA is TGTGCCAGCAGCGCACCTACTACCTCCCATAGGGAGCAGTTCTTC. Residues: CASSAPTTSHREQFF.

This chain joins TRBV7-8 and TRBJ1-5; unclear D gene. V was trimmed by 5 bases and J by 2 bases, leaving 13 bases between them. The germline V gene has CDR1 SGHVS and CDR2 FQNEAQ. The CDR3 loop spans 15 amino acids. CDR3 sequence: CASSPERIGNQPQHF. CDR3 nucleotides: TGTGCCAGCAGCCCGGAGAGGATTGGCAATCAGCCCCAGCATTTT.

The rearrangement uses TRBV29-1 and TRBJ2-2; D unresolved. Germline values: CDR1 SQVTM, CDR2 ANQGSEA. The CDR3 spans 12 residues. V lost 2 bases, J lost 3 bases, and 4 bases lay in between. CDR3 nucleotides: TGCAGCGTTGAACAGGACACCGGGGAGCTGTTTTTT. As protein: CSVEQDTGELFF.

The table lists this clone with a few counts. The genes are TRBV7-8 and TRBJ1-6, with D possibly being TRBD1 (6 bases). V lost 9 bases and J 9 bases, leaving 15 bases between the germline ends. The germline CDR1 and CDR2 sequences are SGHVS and FQNEAQ. The CDR3 covers 13 residues. CDR3 region: CASGPGHPSPLHF. CDR3 DNA sequence: TGTGCCAGTGGACCGGGACACCCTTCACCCCTCCACTTT. The full variable domain, its missing parts supplied by reference TRBV7-8 and TRBJ1-6, is GAGVSQSPRYKVAKRGQDVALRCDPISGHVSLFWYQQALGQGPEFLTYFQNEAQLDKSGLPSDRFFAERPEGSVSTLKIQRTQQEDSAVYLCASGPGHPSPLHFGNGTRLTVT.

The chain links TRBV5-5 to TRBJ2-3, with 10 positions matching TRBD1. Trimming cost V 0 bases and J 2 bases; bases outside gene matches: 3. CDR1 and CDR2 from the germline V gene are SGHKS and YYEKEE (reference sequence). The CDR3 covers 16 residues. The CDR3 DNA sequence: TGTGCCAGCAGCTTGGGGGGACAGGGGCCCACAGATACGCAGTATTTT. This encodes CASSLGGQGPTDTQYF. The whole variable domain, filled in from reference TRBV5-5 and TRBJ2-3, reads DAGVTQSPTHLIKTRGQQVTLRCSPISGHKSVSWYQQVLGQGPQFIFQYYEKEERGRGNFPDRFSARQFPNYSSELNVNALLLGDSALYLCASSLGGQGPTDTQYFGPGTRLTVL.

The chain couples TRBV19 to TRBJ2-7; D is possibly TRBD1 (6 bases). Per the germline V gene, CDR1 is LNHDA and CDR2 is SQIVND (reference sequence). The CDR3 totals 13 residues. Trimming pared 7 bases from V and 3 bases from J, leaving 13 bases between. CDR3 residues: CASKKGDSYEQYF. The CDR3 DNA reads TGTGCCAGTAAGAAGGGGGATAGCTACGAGCAGTACTTC.

This chain uses TRBV5-1 with TRBJ1-1, with D possibly TRBD1 on 6 matching bases. The germline gives CDR1 SGHRS, CDR2 YFSETQ. V was pared by 0 bases and J by 3 bases, with 18 bases between. The CDR3 spans 17 residues. The CDR3 coding sequence is TGCGCCAGCAGCTTGGCGAGGTTTGGGGGCTTGGACACTGAAGCTTTCTTT. Translation: CASSLARFGGLDTEAFF.

CDR3 DNA: TGTGCCAGCAGGCCACCCGGGACAGGCTTCTACGAGCAGTACTTC. As protein: CASRPPGTGFYEQYF. This chain joins TRBV6-5 and TRBJ2-7, with 8 bases matching TRBD1. Germline CDR1 MNHEY, CDR2 SVGAGI. Trimming removed 6 bases from V and 3 bases from J; junction bases left unmatched: 10. The CDR3 covers 15 residues.

The CDR3 DNA reads TGTGCCACCAATATTAGAGCCGGGGAGCTGTTTTTT. It translates to CATNIRAGELFF. The chain is built from TRBV19 and TRBJ2-2; D not certain. The CDR3 totals 12 residues. V lost 10 bases, J lost 6 bases, and 12 bases lay in between. Per the germline V gene, CDR1 is LNHDA and CDR2 is SQIVND (reference sequence).

The chain is built from TRBV7-2 and TRBJ2-6; tentatively, D is TRBD1 or TRBD2 (5 bases each). Trimming took 2 bases from V and 0 from J, leaving 8 bases between them. This CDR3 has 16 amino acids. Germline CDR1 is SGHTA and CDR2 is FQGNSA. CDR3 in DNA: TGTGCCAGCAGCTTAAGTGGGGGCTCTGGGGCCAACGTCCTGACTTTC. Protein sequence: CASSLSGGSGANVLTF.

V usage is TRBV11-2 and J usage is TRBJ1-1; D unresolved. Looked up from germline, CDR1 is SGHAT and CDR2 is FQNNGV. With 6 bases removed from V and 4 bases from J, the gap between germline ends came to 6 bases. This CDR3 spans 11 amino acids. DNA of the CDR3: TGTGCCAGCAGGGAAACCACTGAAGCTTTCTTT. This sequence encodes CASRETTEAFF.

V usage is TRBV9 and J usage is TRBJ2-3; 9 bases line up with TRBD2. The germline gives CDR1 SGDLS, CDR2 YYNGEE. V trimming: 3 bases; J trimming: 3 bases; junction bases outside the gene matches: 8. CDR3 size: 16 residues. CDR3 loop: CASSAILAGSTDTQYF. The CDR3 region has the DNA TGTGCCAGCAGCGCCATTCTAGCGGGGAGTACAGATACGCAGTATTTT.

V gene TRBV2 combines with J gene TRBJ2-7, with D perhaps TRBD1 (7 bases). CDR1 SNHLY and CDR2 FYNNEI come from the germline V gene. The CDR3 has 15 amino acids. V lost 9 bases, J lost 5 bases, and 23 bases lay in between. The CDR3 reads CASLRGERHVDEQYF. CDR3 DNA sequence: TGTGCCAGTCTCAGGGGGGAGCGTCACGTCGACGAGCAGTACTTC.

The rearrangement uses TRBV7-8 and TRBJ2-2; 10 nucleotides agree with TRBD2. From germline, CDR1 is SGHVS and CDR2 FQNEAQ. This CDR3 is 15 amino acids long. Trimming cost V 4 bases and J 2 bases; bases outside gene matches: 1. CDR3 coding DNA: TGTGCCAGCAGCTCTAGCGGGGGAAACACCGGGGAGCTGTTTTTT. Translated: CASSSSGGNTGELFF.

V and J are TRBV7-8 and TRBJ2-6; tentatively, D is TRBD2 (5 bases). Trimming took 5 bases from V and 1 from J, leaving 12 bases between them. There are 16 residues in the CDR3. Looked up from germline, CDR1 is SGHVS and CDR2 is FQNEAQ. Here the CDR3 reads CASSLGLKSGANVLTF. The CDR3 coding sequence is TGTGCCAGCAGCCTTGGACTTAAGTCTGGGGCCAACGTCCTGACTTTC.

V gene TRBV2 combines with J gene TRBJ2-5; D assignment may be TRBD1 or TRBD2 (6 bases each). Trimming shortened V by 8 bases and J by 5 bases, and 18 bases separated the two germline ends. This CDR3 has 14 residues. Germline-derived CDR1 and CDR2 are SNHLY and FYNNEI. As DNA, the CDR3 is TGTGCCAGCGGCGGGACATCTCCCCCTGAGACCCAGTACTTC. Its protein is CASGGTSPPETQYF.

The rearrangement uses TRBV5-1 and TRBJ2-7; D is ambiguous. Trimming cost V 5 bases and J 2 bases, with 11 bases left between them. The V gene's germline CDR1 is SGHRS and CDR2 YFSETQ. The CDR3 has 13 residues. CDR3 protein: CASSYEPTYEQYF. The CDR3 DNA reads as TGCGCCAGCAGTTACGAGCCAACCTACGAGCAGTACTTC.

V gene TRBV21-1 combines with J gene TRBJ2-7. TRBV21-1 is a known pseudogene. There are 17 residues in the CDR3. CDR3 protein: CASGKNHRRWDPYEQYF. Written as DNA, the CDR3 is TGTGCCAGCGGGAAAAATCATAGGCGCTGGGACCCCTACGAGCAGTACTTC.

This clone was found once. The V and J genes are TRBV10-2 and TRBJ2-1; D unresolved. V lost 4 bases to trimming and J lost 2 bases, with 6 bases between them. CDR1 is WSHSY and CDR2 is SAAADI in the germline V gene. The CDR3 spans 13 residues. The CDR3 loop is CASSGQPYNEQFF. DNA of the CDR3: TGCGCCAGCAGTGGGCAGCCCTACAATGAGCAGTTCTTC.

This CDR3 reads CASSQDLLGRGSHEQYF. The CDR3 DNA is TGTGCCAGCAGCCAAGATCTTTTAGGACGAGGCTCTCACGAGCAGTACTTC. This sequence joins TRBV4-2 and TRBJ2-7, with D hard to call. The CDR3 loop spans 17 amino acids. Trimming pared 0 bases from V and 5 bases from J, leaving 20 bases between. In germline, CDR1 is LGHNA, CDR2 YNFKEQ.

This chain uses TRBV5-1 with TRBJ2-1; possible D gene TRBD1, 5 bases. Looked up from germline, CDR1 is SGHRS and CDR2 is YFSETQ. This CDR3 is built from 13 residues. The V gene lost 4 bases and the J gene lost 8 bases, with 13 bases spanning the gap. The CDR3 loop is CASSPLVTDEQFF. CDR3 DNA: TGCGCCAGCAGCCCGCTTGTGACAGATGAGCAGTTCTTC. The whole variable domain, remainder taken from reference TRBV5-1 and TRBJ2-1, is KAGVTQTPRYLIKTRGQQVTLSCSPISGHRSVSWYQQTPGQGLQFLFEYFSETQRNKGNFPGRFSGRQFSNSRSEMNVSTLELGDSALYLCASSPLVTDEQFFGPGTRLTVL.

The chain carries TRBV18 and TRBJ1-2; 10 bases agree with TRBD1. The ends lost 6 bases at V and 6 bases at J; junction bases unmatched: 1. CDR1 KGHSH and CDR2 LQKENI come from the germline V gene. The CDR3 spans 12 residues. The CDR3 here is CASSGTGDGYTF. The CDR3 DNA is TGTGCCAGCTCGGGGACAGGGGATGGCTACACCTTC.

This rearrangement joins TRBV7-8 to TRBJ2-5, with 14 bases that match TRBD2. The CDR3 is 15 amino acids. The germline CDR1 and CDR2 sequences are SGHVS and FQNEAQ. Germline trimming cut 5 bases from V and 2 bases from J; bases unmatched to any gene: 1. Written as DNA, the CDR3 is TGTGCCAGCAGCGGACTAGCGGGGGGTCAAGAGACCCAGTACTTC. This encodes CASSGLAGGQETQYF.

This clone has only one observation. The chain links TRBV5-1 to TRBJ2-7; D ambiguous. Germline-derived CDR1 and CDR2 are SGHRS and YFSETQ. The CDR3 runs to 13 residues. V was cut by 3 bases and J by 0 bases, with 7 bases left in between. CDR3 sequence reads: CASSYLPSYEQYF. The CDR3 region has the DNA TGCGCCAGCAGCTACCTACCCTCCTACGAGCAGTACTTC.

The V call is TRBV6-4, the J call TRBJ2-1, with 7 bases fitting TRBD2. The CDR3 has 18 residues. Germline V lookup: CDR1 MRHNA, CDR2 SNTAGT. V dropped 2 bases and J dropped 0; count of bases not matched to a gene: 10. CDR3 nucleotides: TGTGCCAGCAGTGACCCCCCCGGGGAGGGAATCTCCTACAATGAGCAGTTCTTC. This encodes CASSDPPGEGISYNEQFF.